These T cell receptor beta chains were read from a single sample in a study of T-cell memory formation after mild COVID-19. TCRdb called the 5' RACE reads again in MiXCR, with one record for every CDR3 protein. The sample lists more than 350,000 distinct CDR3 sequences, 15% to 20% seen once, with about a fifth in the top ten. The sequencing sample was made of PBMCs or a T cell subset sorted from them (not recorded which). All receptors come from a man aged 18-30 years who had mild COVID-19 (a few samples of this study predate the infection). Cell type and time point are not known. The CDR3 runs from the conserved cysteine through the conserved F or W. A D gene is named only where the DNA matches it firmly. The size field is filled for only some rows; it gives once, few, many or a size class.

abundance	v_gene	j_gene	d_gene	CDR3nt	CDR3aa
few	TRBV18	TRBJ1-1	-	TGTGCCAGCTTCAAGACTAACACTGAAGCTTTCTTT	CASFKTNTEAFF
few	TRBV7-9	TRBJ1-6	-	TGTGCCAGCAGCCCTGAGGCAAGGTCACCCCTCCACTTT	CASSPEARSPLHF
few	TRBV7-6	TRBJ2-7	TRBD2	TGTGCCAGCAGCTTATCGGACCGGGGGGGTGGCGAGCAGTACTTC	CASSLSDRGGGEQYF
-	TRBV12-3/TRBV12-4	TRBJ2-5	TRBD2	TGTGCCAGCAACCGGGGGGGCCTCGAGACCCAGTACTTC	CASNRGGLETQYF
-	TRBV12-3/TRBV12-4	TRBJ1-2	-	TGTGCCAGCAGTCTCGATCCGTCCTACGGGGAACGGCGGGGCTACACCTTC	CASSLDPSYGERRGYTF
many	TRBV7-2	TRBJ1-5	-	TGTGCCAGCAGCTTAGGGGCAGGGCGTCAGCCCCAGCATTTT	CASSLGAGRQPQHF
few	TRBV10-3	TRBJ2-3	TRBD2	TGTGCCATCAGTGAGGGGGCTAGCGGGGGGTCAGATACGCAGTATTTT	CAISEGASGGSDTQYF
-	TRBV9	TRBJ2-7	-	TGTGCCAGCAGCGTAGGTAGGCAGGATGGCTCCTACGAGCAGTACTTC	CASSVGRQDGSYEQYF
-	TRBV6-5	TRBJ2-3	TRBD2	TGTGCCAGCAGTATCAGCGGGAGGGGCACAGATACGCAGTATTTT	CASSISGRGTDTQYF
-	TRBV15	TRBJ2-3	-	TGTGCCACCAGCAGTTTGGGGGCGGGCACAGATACGCAGTATTTT	CATSSLGAGTDTQYF
-	TRBV27	TRBJ2-2	-	TGTGCCAGCAGGAGTTTCGGGGAGCTGTTTTTT	CASRSFGELFF
few	TRBV12-3/TRBV12-4	TRBJ1-4	TRBD1	TGTGCCAGCAGCTCATCCGACAGGGGCTATGAAAAACTGTTTTTT	CASSSSDRGYEKLFF
many	TRBV5-1	TRBJ2-5	-	TGCGCCAGCAGCTTGATGACAGGTGAAGAGACCCAGTACTTC	CASSLMTGEETQYF
-	TRBV19	TRBJ1-2	TRBD1	TGTGCCAGTACTACCCGGGACAGAGGAAATTATGGCTACACCTTC	CASTTRDRGNYGYTF
-	TRBV7-9	TRBJ1-2	-	TGTGCCAGCAGCTTAACGCCCCCAAGGGCTAACGGCTACACCTTC	CASSLTPPRANGYTF
few	TRBV28	TRBJ2-4	-	TGTGCCAGCAGTTTAGTGGGACTTGGAGCCAAAAACATTCAGTACTTC	CASSLVGLGAKNIQYF
-	TRBV5-4	TRBJ2-1	-	TGTGCCAGCAGCCCAAACCGGAATGAGCAGTTCTTC	CASSPNRNEQFF
-	TRBV29-1	TRBJ2-5	-	TGCAGCGTTGAAGAAGTCCTACAGCCCCAAGAGACCCAGTACTTC	CSVEEVLQPQETQYF
once	TRBV12-3/TRBV12-4	TRBJ1-1	-	TGTGCCAGCAGTTTAGCGGCGTTCATGAACACTGAAGCTTTCTTT	CASSLAAFMNTEAFF
few	TRBV4-1	TRBJ2-7	TRBD1	TGCGCCAGCAGCCAAGTTGGACAGGGGCCTGCCTACGAGCAGTACTTC	CASSQVGQGPAYEQYF
many	TRBV28	TRBJ1-1	TRBD1	TGTGCCAGCAGTTTAGGGACAGGGAGCACTGAAGCTTTCTTT	CASSLGTGSTEAFF
few	TRBV9	TRBJ2-7	-	TGTGCCAGCAGCCCAAGAAGGGGTACGTACGAGCAGTACTTC	CASSPRRGTYEQYF
-	TRBV7-2	TRBJ2-7	TRBD2	TGTGCCAGCAGCTTATGGGCTAGCGGGGCCTACGAGCAGTACTTC	CASSLWASGAYEQYF
-	TRBV9	TRBJ2-2	-	TGTGCCAGCAGCGGGGGGACAAAGGAGCTGTTTTTT	CASSGGTKELFF
-	TRBV4-3	TRBJ2-2	-	TGCGCCAGCAGCCGAGAGAGGACCTACACCGGGGAGCTGTTTTTT	CASSRERTYTGELFF
-	TRBV20-1	TRBJ2-1	TRBD1	TGCAGTGTCAGACAGGGGAACGACAATGAGCAGTTCTTC	CSVRQGNDNEQFF
many	TRBV5-1	TRBJ2-2	TRBD2	TGCGCCAGCAGCCCGGAGACTAGCGGGGGACTAATCAGCACCGGGGAGCTGTTTTTT	CASSPETSGGLISTGELFF
-	TRBV24-1	TRBJ2-3	TRBD1	TGTGCCACCAGTGATTCAGGACAGGGGCTAACAGATACGCAGTATTTT	CATSDSGQGLTDTQYF
few	TRBV20-1	TRBJ2-5	-	TGCAGTGCTAGGGTACTCGCCTACCAAGAGACCCAGTACTTC	CSARVLAYQETQYF
many	TRBV6-5	TRBJ2-5	-	TGTGCCAGCAGACCAGGAGGCCGAACCGAAGAGACCCAGTACTTC	CASRPGGRTEETQYF
-	TRBV5-1	TRBJ2-5	-	TGCGCCAGCAGCTTGGTTCCAGCTCCAAGTCCGGAGACCCAGTACTTC	CASSLVPAPSPETQYF
few	TRBV5-1	TRBJ2-7	-	TGCGCCAGCAGCCCGCGTGGAGGGGACTACGAGCAGTACTTC	CASSPRGGDYEQYF
few	TRBV6-2/TRBV6-3	TRBJ2-4	-	TGTGCCAGCAGTTACTCCCCCGGGACGAAAACGTACTTC	CASSYSPGTKTYF
few	TRBV4-1	TRBJ1-1	-	TGCGCCAGCAGCCCGGTAAGGAGGGACACTGAAGCTTTCTTT	CASSPVRRDTEAFF
few	TRBV5-1	TRBJ2-2	-	TGCGCCAGCAATGGGCAGGCGAACACCGGGGAGCTGTTTTTT	CASNGQANTGELFF
-	TRBV18	TRBJ2-4	-	TGTGCCAGCTCACCCTACGTCAAAAACATTCAGTACTTC	CASSPYVKNIQYF
few	TRBV29-1	TRBJ1-1	TRBD1	TGCAGCTCTGCGGGACAGTCGAACACTGAAGCTTTCTTT	CSSAGQSNTEAFF
-	TRBV27	TRBJ2-1	-	TGTGCCAGCAGTCCTACCCCCTGGTGGGTCAATGAGCAGTTCTTC	CASSPTPWWVNEQFF
-	TRBV7-9	TRBJ2-5	TRBD2	TGTGCCAGCAGCTGGAAGGGAGGGGTCCAAGAGACCCAGTACTTC	CASSWKGGVQETQYF
-	TRBV27	TRBJ2-6	-	TGTGCCAGCAGTTTCTTGGGACCGGGCCCTGGGGCCAACGTCCTGACTTTC	CASSFLGPGPGANVLTF
few	TRBV5-4	TRBJ2-7	-	TGTGCCAGCAGCTTGGCCTACAGTCCCTACGAGCAGTACTTC	CASSLAYSPYEQYF
-	TRBV14	TRBJ2-5	-	TGTGCCAGCAGCTTAAAGGGGGTCGAGACCCAGTACTTC	CASSLKGVETQYF
-	TRBV5-1	TRBJ2-2	TRBD2	TGCGCCAGCAGCTTGGTTGGGACTAGCAAAACGAACACCGGGGAGCTGTTTTTT	CASSLVGTSKTNTGELFF
few	TRBV4-1	TRBJ2-1	-	TGCGCCAGCAGCCAATCCGCGGACAATGAGCAGTTCTTC	CASSQSADNEQFF
few	TRBV18	TRBJ2-3	-	TGTGCCAGCTCACAGGTGGGGACGAGCACAGATACGCAGTATTTT	CASSQVGTSTDTQYF
few	TRBV18	TRBJ1-5	-	TGTGCCAGCTCGCTCGGCAGCGATCAGCCCCAGCATTTT	CASSLGSDQPQHF
-	TRBV20-1	TRBJ2-1	-	TGCAGTGCTAGCGTGCCACCCCTGGATGAGCAGTTCTTC	CSASVPPLDEQFF
-	TRBV2	TRBJ2-5	TRBD2	TGTGCCAGCAAAAGCGGGGGGGAGACCCAGTACTTC	CASKSGGETQYF
-	TRBV4-1	TRBJ1-2	-	TGCGCCAGCAGCCAAGACCCCGCAGGAGGCGGGAGGGACTTC	CASSQDPAGGGRDF
-	TRBV28	TRBJ2-3	-	TGTGCCAGCAGTTTGGGGGTGAGCGCAGATACGCAGTATTTT	CASSLGVSADTQYF
-	TRBV6-5	TRBJ1-4	-	TGTGCCAGCAGTTTTACAGGGTGGCAGCCTGAAAAACTGTTTTTT	CASSFTGWQPEKLFF
-	TRBV6-1	TRBJ1-5	-	TGTGCCAGCACCTCAAGAAACAAGAATCAGCCCCAGCATTTT	CASTSRNKNQPQHF
few	TRBV6-2/TRBV6-3	TRBJ1-5	TRBD1	TGTGCCAGCAGCCCAACAGGGGGCGGCAATCAGCCCCAGCATTTT	CASSPTGGGNQPQHF
-	TRBV4-3	TRBJ1-2	TRBD1	TGCGCCAGCAGCCAGGGACAGCCCCACGCCGACTATGGCTACACCTTC	CASSQGQPHADYGYTF
-	TRBV11-2	TRBJ1-2	TRBD1	TGTGCCAGCAGCTTATTCGGACAGGCACTGTCTGGCTACACCTTC	CASSLFGQALSGYTF